A single sample is the source of the 11 T cell receptor beta chains below, sequenced in a study of OX40 agonist ivuxolimab in advanced cancers. Sequencing used immunoSEQ multiplex PCR; TCRdb keeps in-frame clones, though not all of them. This table holds almost 80,000 clones, approximately 80% found once. The source was CD4+ or CD8+ T cells sorted from blood, collected in a trial of the OX40 agonist ivuxolimab. These receptors were taken from an adult with an advanced solid tumor such as melanoma, head and neck, liver or kidney cancer.

V is TRBV2 and J is TRBJ2-2; D gene ambiguous. Germline loops: CDR1 SNHLY, CDR2 FYNNEI. This CDR3 contains 13 residues. The V end lost 7 bases, the J end lost 4 bases, and 10 bases lay between the germline ends. CDR3 nucleotide sequence: TGTGCCAGCATTCCGTGGTCCACCGGGGAGCTGTTTTTT. Translating it yields CASIPWSTGELFF.

The V and J genes are TRBV28 and TRBJ2-7, with D perhaps given as TRBD1 or TRBD2 (5 bases each). The germline gives CDR1 MDHEN, CDR2 SYDVKM. The germline V and J ends were trimmed by 2 bases and 7 bases, with 12 bases remaining between them. The CDR3 runs to 13 residues. CDR3 in amino acids: CASSLVSGQEQYF. DNA for the CDR3: TGTGCCAGCAGTTTAGTCTCGGGGCAAGAGCAGTACTTC.

This clone was counted a single time. The V gene is TRBV7-8, the J gene TRBJ2-1; 15 bases match TRBD2. Germline V gene sequence: CDR1 SGHVS, CDR2 FQNEAQ. The CDR3 length is 15 residues. V shed 1 base and J 10 bases; nucleotides not matched to a gene: 2. CDR3 DNA sequence: TGTGCCAGCAGCTTAGGCGGGACTAGCGGGAGGGAGCAGTTCTTC. Translating gives CASSLGGTSGREQFF.

J is TRBJ1-2 and V is TRBV7-2; D may be TRBD1 (6 bases). This CDR3 spans 13 amino acids. Trimming removed 2 bases from V and 5 bases from J, with 9 bases in between. Germline V CDR1 and CDR2: SGHTA, FQGNSA. The CDR3 coding sequence is TGTGCCAGCAGCTTAAACAGGGAATATGGCTACACCTTC. It yields the protein CASSLNREYGYTF.

This clone was counted once. The genes are TRBV4-1 and TRBJ1-3; no reliable D call. The CDR3 consists of 16 residues. The V gene lost 0 bases and the J gene lost 0 bases, with 9 bases spanning the gap. Germline CDR1 is MGHRA and CDR2 is YSYEKL. CDR3 DNA: TGCGCCAGCAGCCAAGACGGGATGGGCTCTGGAAACACCATATATTTT. Protein sequence: CASSQDGMGSGNTIYF.

The chain combines TRBV10-3 with TRBJ1-1; 10 bases are a match to TRBD1. Trimming took 0 bases from V and 2 from J; bases not matched to a gene: 6. This CDR3 comprises 17 residues. The V gene's germline CDR1 is ENHRY and CDR2 SYGVKD. CDR3 protein: CAISESGDRGLNTEAFF. In nucleotides, the CDR3 is TGTGCCATCAGTGAGTCGGGGGACAGGGGCTTAAACACTGAAGCTTTCTTT.

This clone was detected a few times. The chain has TRBV30 and TRBJ2-3; D might be TRBD2 (5 bases). CDR1 is GTSNPN and CDR2 is SVGIG in the germline V gene (reference sequence). V was trimmed by 4 bases and J by 2 bases, leaving 16 bases between them. This CDR3 region has 15 residues. CDR3 loop: CAWNRGSGPTDTQYF. CDR3 bases: TGTGCCTGGAACAGAGGGAGCGGACCCACAGATACGCAGTATTTT.

This clone was counted once. The V gene is TRBV7-7, the J gene TRBJ2-5, with D perhaps matching TRBD1 or TRBD2 (5 bases each). Trimming stripped 2 bases from V and 1 base from J, with 8 bases between. Germline V CDR1 and CDR2: SSHAT, FNYEAQ (reference sequence). This CDR3 has 14 amino acids. The CDR3 loop reads CASSLLGVQETQYF. CDR3 coding DNA: TGTGCCAGCAGCTTATTGGGGGTCCAAGAGACCCAGTACTTC. Combining the CDR3 with reference TRBV7-7 and TRBJ2-5 gives the whole variable domain GAGVSQSPRYKVTKRGQDVTLRCDPISSHATLYWYQQALGQGPEFLTYFNYEAQPDKSGLPSDRFSAERPEGSISTLTIQRTEQRDSAMYRCASSLLGVQETQYFGPGTRLLVL.

This rearrangement joins TRBV27 to TRBJ1-1, with 8 bases lining up with TRBD1. Looked up from germline, CDR1 is MNHEY and CDR2 is SMNVEV (reference sequence). The CDR3 has 18 amino acids. The junction had 16 bases not matched to a gene; V was cut back by 7 bases and J by 0 bases. The CDR3 bases are TGTGCCAGCACCATACTCGCCAGGGGGCGAAAAATGAACACTGAAGCTTTCTTT. The encoded protein is CASTILARGRKMNTEAFF.

This clone was found a few times. This chain links TRBV10-3 with TRBJ1-1; possibly TRBD1 for D (6 bases). There are 13 residues in the CDR3. Germline lookup yields CDR1 ENHRY and CDR2 SYGVKD. The V gene lost 6 bases and the J gene lost 5 bases, with 13 bases spanning the gap. This chain's CDR3 is CAIRAGTTTEAFF. For the CDR3, the DNA is TGTGCCATCAGGGCCGGGACAACAACTGAAGCTTTCTTT.

The chain uses TRBV7-8 and TRBJ2-5, with D unclear. From germline, CDR1 is SGHVS and CDR2 FQNEAQ. This CDR3 has 15 amino acids. Trimming cost V 6 bases and J 2 bases, with 16 bases left between them. In DNA form, the CDR3 reads TGTGCCAGCAGACTCTATAGAAACACACAAGAGACCCAGTACTTC. This encodes CASRLYRNTQETQYF.